The clone carrying this T cell receptor (beta chain) was counted at least ten times. This sample was taken from a study of T cells after yellow fever vaccination. Study-wide context: In the case of low-cell-number fractions, SMART-Seq v4 Ultra Low Input was used for preparation.

The CDR3 contains 15 residues. Germline lookup yields CDR1 SNHLY and CDR2 FYNNEI. The V gene lost 7 bases and the J gene lost 1 base, with 16 bases spanning the gap. TCRdb fed the 5' RACE reads into MiXCR, producing one record per CDR3 protein. The sample includes more than 35,000 distinct CDR3 sequences, 6.8% of them seen just once. Findings and limits, study-wide: Post-booster reappearance was seen for most primary-vaccination clones (96% CD4, about 90% CD8). When the response was secondary, it was weaker but reached its peak faster, day 5 versus 15.

This specimen was CD8+ T cells not binding an NS4B(214-222) dextramer, sorted from PBMCs, taken 45 days after the yellow fever booster vaccination. This chain joins TRBV2 and TRBJ2-5; TRBD2 might be the D (5 bases). The clonotype was recovered from a man in his thirties or forties who received the YFV17D yellow fever vaccine. CDR3 sequence (DNA): TGTGCCAGCAATTACGACGGGGTACCCCAAGAGACCCAGTACTTC. Encoded protein: CASNYDGVPQETQYF.